This record concerns one T cell receptor (beta chain) sequence. Its antigen remains unidentified. TCRdb reprocessed the 5' RACE reads via MiXCR and lists one record per CDR3 protein. The table shows 500,000 or so distinct CDR3 sequences, with about 5.4% occurring only once. The V end was cut by 0 bases, the J end by 0 bases, with 13 bases between. CDR3 size: 17 residues. CDR1 is SGHRS and CDR2 is YFSETQ in the germline V gene. The sample originates from a study of CD8 T cells in ankylosing spondylitis. General study points: The clones that were linked to disease were reported to be significantly enriched in matched synovial fluid samples from ankylosing spondylitis patients. What seemed typical of ankylosing spondylitis blood was a TCR beta motif built from several highly homologous variants.

What was sequenced was blood, either unsorted or a sorted T cell fraction (not recorded which). The TCR originated in a male donor with ankylosing spondylitis. The chain has TRBV5-1 and TRBJ1-3, with D perhaps TRBD1 (5 bases). CDR3 DNA: TGCGCCAGCAGCTTGGGATCGGGACCGATCTCTGGAAACACCATATATTTT. Protein: CASSLGSGPISGNTIYF.